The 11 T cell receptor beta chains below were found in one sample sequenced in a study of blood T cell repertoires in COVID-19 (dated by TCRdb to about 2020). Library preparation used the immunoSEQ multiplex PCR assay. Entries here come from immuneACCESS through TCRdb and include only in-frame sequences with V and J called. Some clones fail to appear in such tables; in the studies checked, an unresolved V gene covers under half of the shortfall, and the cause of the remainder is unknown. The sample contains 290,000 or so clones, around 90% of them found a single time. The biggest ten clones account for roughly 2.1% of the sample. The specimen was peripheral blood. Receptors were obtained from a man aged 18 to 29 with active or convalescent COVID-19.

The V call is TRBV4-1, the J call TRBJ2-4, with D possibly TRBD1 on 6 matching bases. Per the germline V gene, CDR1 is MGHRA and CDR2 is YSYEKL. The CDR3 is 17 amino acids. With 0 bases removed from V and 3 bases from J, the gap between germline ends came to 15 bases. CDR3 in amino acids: CASSQDFLQGVKNIQYF. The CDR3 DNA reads TGCGCCAGCAGCCAAGATTTCCTACAGGGCGTCAAAAACATTCAGTACTTC.

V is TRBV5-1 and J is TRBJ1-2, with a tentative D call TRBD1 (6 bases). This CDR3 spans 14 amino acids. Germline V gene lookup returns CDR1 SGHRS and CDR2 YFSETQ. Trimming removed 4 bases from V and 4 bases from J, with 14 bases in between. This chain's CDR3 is CASSPPGHIYGYTF. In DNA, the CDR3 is TGCGCCAGCAGCCCTCCGGGACATATCTATGGCTACACCTTC.

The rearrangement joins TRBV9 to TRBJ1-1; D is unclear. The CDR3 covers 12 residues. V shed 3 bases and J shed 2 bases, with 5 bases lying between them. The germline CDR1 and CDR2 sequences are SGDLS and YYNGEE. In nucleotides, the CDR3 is TGTGCCAGCAGCGCTCTAAACACTGAAGCTTTCTTT. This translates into CASSALNTEAFF.

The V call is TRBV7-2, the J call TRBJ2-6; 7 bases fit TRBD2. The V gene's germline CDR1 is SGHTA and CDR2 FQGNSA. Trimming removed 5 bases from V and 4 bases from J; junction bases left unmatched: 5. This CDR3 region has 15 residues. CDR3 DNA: TGTGCCAGCAGCCCTAGCGGCGTCGGGGCCAACGTCCTGACTTTC. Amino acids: CASSPSGVGANVLTF.

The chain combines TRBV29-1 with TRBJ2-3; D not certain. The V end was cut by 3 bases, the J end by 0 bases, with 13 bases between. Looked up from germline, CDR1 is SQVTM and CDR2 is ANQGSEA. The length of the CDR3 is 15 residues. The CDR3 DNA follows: TGCAGCGTTGACACGACACGCGATAGCACAGATACGCAGTATTTT. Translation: CSVDTTRDSTDTQYF.

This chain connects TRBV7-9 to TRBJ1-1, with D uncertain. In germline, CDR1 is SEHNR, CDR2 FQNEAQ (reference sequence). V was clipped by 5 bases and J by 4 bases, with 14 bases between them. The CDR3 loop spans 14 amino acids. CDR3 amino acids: CASSPPLRATEAFF. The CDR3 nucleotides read TGTGCCAGCAGCCCCCCGTTGAGGGCCACTGAAGCTTTCTTT.

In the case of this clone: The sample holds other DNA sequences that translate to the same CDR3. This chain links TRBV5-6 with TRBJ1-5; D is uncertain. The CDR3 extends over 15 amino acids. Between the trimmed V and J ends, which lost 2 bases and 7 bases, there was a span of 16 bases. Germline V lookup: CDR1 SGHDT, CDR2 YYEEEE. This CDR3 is CASSLGWGGGQPQHF. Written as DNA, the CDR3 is TGTGCCAGCAGCTTAGGTTGGGGAGGCGGCCAGCCCCAGCATTTT.

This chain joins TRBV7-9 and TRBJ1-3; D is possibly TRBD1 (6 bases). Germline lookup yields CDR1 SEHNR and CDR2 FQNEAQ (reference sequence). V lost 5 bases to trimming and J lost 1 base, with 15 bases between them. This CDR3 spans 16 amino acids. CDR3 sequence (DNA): TGTGCCAGCAGCCCACCAGGGGAATGGTCTGGAAACACCATATATTTT. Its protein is CASSPPGEWSGNTIYF.

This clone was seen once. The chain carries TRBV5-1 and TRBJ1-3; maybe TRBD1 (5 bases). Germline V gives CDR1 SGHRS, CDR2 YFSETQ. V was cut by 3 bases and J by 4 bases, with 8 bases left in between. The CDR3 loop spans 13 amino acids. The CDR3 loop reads CASSYGAGNTIYF. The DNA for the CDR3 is TGCGCCAGCAGCTATGGGGCGGGAAACACCATATATTTT.

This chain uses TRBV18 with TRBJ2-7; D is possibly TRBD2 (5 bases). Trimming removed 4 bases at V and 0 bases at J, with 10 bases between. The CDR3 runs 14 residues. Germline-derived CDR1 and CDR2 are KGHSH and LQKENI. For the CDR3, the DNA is TGTGCCAGCTCACTGAACCGGGACTCCTACGAGCAGTACTTC. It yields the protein CASSLNRDSYEQYF.

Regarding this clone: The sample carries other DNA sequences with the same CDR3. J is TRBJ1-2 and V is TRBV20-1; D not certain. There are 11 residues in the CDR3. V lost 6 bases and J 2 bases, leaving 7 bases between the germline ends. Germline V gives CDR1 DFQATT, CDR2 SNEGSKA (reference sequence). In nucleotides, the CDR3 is TGCAGTGCCTCTGAGAACTATGGCTACACCTTC. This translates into CSASENYGYTF.